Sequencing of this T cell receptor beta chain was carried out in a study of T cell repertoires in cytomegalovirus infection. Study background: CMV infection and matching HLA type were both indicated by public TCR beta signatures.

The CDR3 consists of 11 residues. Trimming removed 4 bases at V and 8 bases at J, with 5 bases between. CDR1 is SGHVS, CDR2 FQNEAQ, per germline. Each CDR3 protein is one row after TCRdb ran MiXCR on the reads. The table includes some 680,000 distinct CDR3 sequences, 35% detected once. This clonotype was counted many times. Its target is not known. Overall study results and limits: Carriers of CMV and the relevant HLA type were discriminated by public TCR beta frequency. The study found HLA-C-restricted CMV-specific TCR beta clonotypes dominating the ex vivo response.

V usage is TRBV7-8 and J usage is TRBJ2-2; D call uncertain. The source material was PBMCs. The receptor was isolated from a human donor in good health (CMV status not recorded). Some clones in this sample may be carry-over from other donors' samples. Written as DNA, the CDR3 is TGTGCCAGCAGCTGGGATGGGGAGCTGTTTTTT. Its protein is CASSWDGELFF.